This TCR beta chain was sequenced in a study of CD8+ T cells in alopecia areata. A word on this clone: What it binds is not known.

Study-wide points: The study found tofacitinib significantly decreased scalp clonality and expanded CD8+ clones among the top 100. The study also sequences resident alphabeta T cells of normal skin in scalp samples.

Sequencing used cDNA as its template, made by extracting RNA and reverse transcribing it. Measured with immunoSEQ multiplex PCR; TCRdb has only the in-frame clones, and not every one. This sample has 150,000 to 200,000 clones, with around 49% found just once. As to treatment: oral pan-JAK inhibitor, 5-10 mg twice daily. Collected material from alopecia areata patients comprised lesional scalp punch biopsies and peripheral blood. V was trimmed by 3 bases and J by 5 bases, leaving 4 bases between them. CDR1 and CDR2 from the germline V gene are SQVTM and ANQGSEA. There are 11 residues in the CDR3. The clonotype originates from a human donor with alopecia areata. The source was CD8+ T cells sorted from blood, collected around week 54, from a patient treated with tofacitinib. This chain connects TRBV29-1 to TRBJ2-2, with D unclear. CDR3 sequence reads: CSVERTGELFF. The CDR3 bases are TGCAGCGTTGAGAGGACCGGGGAGCTGTTTTTT.